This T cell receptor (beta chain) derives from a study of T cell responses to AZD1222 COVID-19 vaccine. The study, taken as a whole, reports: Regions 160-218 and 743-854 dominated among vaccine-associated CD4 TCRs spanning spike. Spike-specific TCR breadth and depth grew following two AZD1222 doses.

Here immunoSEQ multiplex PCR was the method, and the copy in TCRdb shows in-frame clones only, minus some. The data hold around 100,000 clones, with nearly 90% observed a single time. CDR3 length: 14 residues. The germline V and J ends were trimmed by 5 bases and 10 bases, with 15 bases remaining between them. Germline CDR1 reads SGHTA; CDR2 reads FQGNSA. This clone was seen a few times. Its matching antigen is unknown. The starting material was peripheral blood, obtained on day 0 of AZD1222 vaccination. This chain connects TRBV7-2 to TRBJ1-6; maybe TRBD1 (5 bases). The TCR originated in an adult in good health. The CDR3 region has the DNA TGTGCCAGCAGCCAACAAGGGGAGGTATCACCCCTCCACTTT. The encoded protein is CASSQQGEVSPLHF.